This TCR beta chain was sequenced for a study of blood T cell repertoires in COVID-19. On the study more broadly: T cells, B-cell-depleted T cells, or PBMCs provided the cDNA or gDNA that served as material.

Study processing details: By means of reference gene primer amplification, nucleated cell counts were estimated. The table came from immunoSEQ multiplex PCR; TCRdb's copy has only in-frame clones and leaves some out. V, J and clone size are taken as reported in that table, and D and trimming were inferred from the DNA itself. The data contain around 91,000 clones, 70% to 85% of them singletons. V was clipped by 1 base and J by 0 bases, with 13 bases between them. This CDR3 has 16 residues. Germline loops: CDR1 SEHNR, CDR2 FQNEAQ (reference sequence). This clone was observed a handful of times. The sample comprised peripheral blood. The receptor's source is a human donor in a cohort sampled during active COVID-19. The chain joins TRBV7-9 to TRBJ2-7, with D unclear. The CDR3 bases are TGTGCCAGCAGCTTAGAGTGGAGTGTTGACTCCTACGAGCAGTACTTC. It specifies CASSLEWSVDSYEQYF.